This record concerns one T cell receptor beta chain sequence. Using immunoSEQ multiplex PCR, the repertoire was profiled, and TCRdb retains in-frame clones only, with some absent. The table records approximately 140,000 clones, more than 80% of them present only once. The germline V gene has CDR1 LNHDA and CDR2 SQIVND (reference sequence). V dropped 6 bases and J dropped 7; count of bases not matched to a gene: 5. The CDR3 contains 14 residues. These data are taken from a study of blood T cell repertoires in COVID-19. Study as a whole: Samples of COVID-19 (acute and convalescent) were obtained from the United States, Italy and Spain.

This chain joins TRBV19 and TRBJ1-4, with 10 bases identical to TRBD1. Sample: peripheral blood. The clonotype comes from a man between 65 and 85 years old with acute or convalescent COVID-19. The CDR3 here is CASSDGTGVEKLFF. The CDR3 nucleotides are TGTGCCAGTAGCGACGGGACAGGGGTTGAAAAACTGTTTTTT.